The entry below describes one TCR beta chain. Its cognate antigen is unknown. It was with 60 Vbeta and 13 Jbeta primers that the PCR ran. The authors' processing: In a later analysis, the count reached 74 million or so unique TCR beta chains, with about 10 million shared. TCRdb keeps only in-frame clones here, not all; method: immunoSEQ multiplex PCR. D and trimming were read from the DNA, whereas the V and J calls and clone size are those reported in that table. This table holds around 190,000 clones, 60% to 80% found once. This entry belongs to a study of cytomegalovirus exposure and HLA in healthy donors. Broader study findings: Per a prior analysis, the majority of TCR beta V segments were productive roughly 87% or roughly 30% of the time. The availability of immune exposure information extended only to CMV serostatus.

V was cut by 3 bases and J by 7 bases, with 13 bases left in between. The CDR3 is made up of 13 amino acids. CDR1 is MDHEN, CDR2 SYDVKM, per germline. Sequences were obtained from PBMCs. The receptor's source is a woman aged 25-40 years in good health and CMV-seropositive. V and J are TRBV28 and TRBJ2-7; TRBD2 is a possible D gene (5 bases). The CDR3 protein is CASSFRTAGEQYF. In nucleotides, the CDR3 is TGTGCCAGCAGTTTCAGGACGGCGGGTGAGCAGTACTTC.